The next 14 T cell receptor beta chains were all read from a single sample in a study of blood T cell repertoires in COVID-19. Generated by immunoSEQ multiplex PCR, the TCRdb table keeps only in-frame clones and is missing some. This table has about 330,000 clones, about nine tenths appearing once. The sequenced sample consisted of PBMCs or T cells enriched from blood (not recorded which). These receptors originate from a woman aged 18-30 years who had recovered from COVID-19.

The rearrangement uses TRBV19 and TRBJ1-1, with TRBD1 as a possible D gene (6 bases). V dropped 9 bases and J dropped 6 bases, with 17 bases sitting between them. Germline V gene sequence: CDR1 LNHDA, CDR2 SQIVND (reference sequence). This CDR3 comprises 13 residues. Here the CDR3 reads CASRTRDKAEAFF. Here the CDR3 DNA reads TGTGCCAGCCGAACTAGGGACAAGGCTGAAGCTTTCTTT.

This clone has more than one count but fewer than ten. This sequence joins TRBV28 and TRBJ1-3; D may be TRBD1 (6 bases). V lost 8 bases, J lost 4 bases, and 15 bases lay in between. CDR1 and CDR2 (germline): MDHEN, SYDVKM. The length of the CDR3 is 14 residues. The DNA for the CDR3 is TGTGCCAGCGGCCGAGGGGGATCGGGAAACACCATATATTTT. Protein: CASGRGGSGNTIYF.

This clone was counted a few times. The J gene is TRBJ1-2, the V gene TRBV3-1 (or the pseudogene TRBV3-2); TRBD1 aligns across 8 bases. Germline CDR1 and CDR2: LGHDT and YNNKEL (reference sequence). J lost 4 bases, V lost 3 bases, and 4 bases had no gene match. The CDR3 totals 14 residues. CDR3 DNA: TGTGCCAGCAGCCAGAAGGGACAGGTCTATGGCTACACCTTC. Residues: CASSQKGQVYGYTF.

The genes are TRBV9 and TRBJ1-2, with a possible D match to TRBD1 (5 bases). With 0 bases removed from V and 5 bases from J, the gap between germline ends came to 11 bases. The CDR3 is 14 residues long. Germline V CDR1 and CDR2: SGDLS, YYNGEE. The CDR3: CASSVADQGYGYTF. The CDR3 nucleotides are TGTGCCAGCAGCGTAGCGGACCAGGGATATGGCTACACCTTC.

DNA for the CDR3: TGTGCCAGCACGCGAGTTCGCCTAGCGGGACCTGAGCAGTTCTTC. As protein: CASTRVRLAGPEQFF. The gene calls are TRBV27 and TRBJ2-1; 9 positions agree with TRBD2. The CDR3 extends over 15 amino acids. V dropped 7 bases and J dropped 9; count of bases not matched to a gene: 13. Germline-derived CDR1 and CDR2 are MNHEY and SMNVEV (reference sequence).

The V gene is TRBV27, the J gene TRBJ1-3, with 7 positions matching TRBD1. The germline gives CDR1 MNHEY, CDR2 SMNVEV (reference sequence). Trimming took 5 bases from V and 4 from J; bases not matched to a gene: 11. The CDR3 sequence is 16 residues long. The CDR3 protein is CASSPRDSLGGNTIYF. The CDR3 DNA sequence: TGTGCCAGCAGTCCCCGGGACAGCCTCGGGGGAAACACCATATATTTT.

This chain uses TRBV5-1 with TRBJ1-1; D remains ambiguous. The CDR3 length is 13 residues. Germline values: CDR1 SGHRS, CDR2 YFSETQ. Trimming cost V 4 bases and J 3 bases, with 10 bases left between them. The chain's CDR3 is CASSPREYTEAFF. Here the CDR3 DNA reads TGCGCCAGCAGCCCTCGGGAATACACTGAAGCTTTCTTT.

This clone has a single count. The V call is TRBV30, the J call TRBJ1-2; D not resolved. The V gene lost 2 bases and the J gene lost 4 bases, with 20 bases spanning the gap. CDR3 length equals 16 residues. Germline CDR1 GTSNPN, CDR2 SVGIG (reference sequence). The CDR3 DNA sequence: TGTGCCTGGAGTCCGCGAACCCAGGTCGGCCTCTATGGCTACACCTTC. Translation: CAWSPRTQVGLYGYTF.

This rearrangement joins TRBV10-3 to TRBJ1-2, with D tentatively TRBD1 (5 bases). Germline CDR1 reads ENHRY; CDR2 reads SYGVKD. The V and J ends lost 3 bases and 4 bases respectively, with 15 bases between them. The CDR3 runs 15 residues. CDR3 protein: CAISDVGREGYGYTF. CDR3 DNA sequence: TGTGCCATCAGTGACGTCGGCAGGGAAGGCTATGGCTACACCTTC.

The chain is built from TRBV30 and TRBJ1-6, with 9 bases that match TRBD1. The ends lost 2 bases at V and 10 bases at J; junction bases unmatched: 15. The CDR3 is made up of 17 amino acids. Germline V gene lookup returns CDR1 GTSNPN and CDR2 SVGIG (reference sequence). The CDR3 region has the DNA TGTGCCTGGAGTAAAGTCCCGGGACAGGGATGGGGATCACCCCTCCACTTT. This sequence encodes CAWSKVPGQGWGSPLHF.

This chain links TRBV28 with TRBJ2-7; 9 bases are a match to TRBD2. Losses at the gene ends were 8 bases for V and 7 bases for J; bases not matched to a gene: 12. Germline V gene sequence: CDR1 MDHEN, CDR2 SYDVKM. The CDR3 is 14 residues long. The chain's CDR3 is CASSRGGRAGEQYF. In DNA, the CDR3 is TGTGCCAGCTCCCGGGGCGGGAGGGCCGGGGAGCAGTACTTC. The whole variable domain, filled in from reference TRBV28 and TRBJ2-7, reads DVKVTQSSRYLVKRTGEKVFLECVQDMDHENMFWYRQDPGLGLRLIYFSYDVKMKEKGDIPEGYSVSREKKERFSLILESASTNQTSMYLCASSRGGRAGEQYFGPGTRLTVT.

V usage is TRBV18 and J usage is TRBJ2-5, with a tentative D call TRBD2 (7 bases). The length of the CDR3 is 16 residues. CDR1 KGHSH and CDR2 LQKENI come from the germline V gene. Trimming pared 4 bases from V and 0 bases from J, leaving 15 bases between. CDR3 bases: TGTGCCAGCTCACAAAACCAGCGGGACAACCAAGAGACCCAGTACTTC. Amino acids: CASSQNQRDNQETQYF.

The chain links TRBV30 to TRBJ2-3, with 12 bases identical to TRBD2. V gave up 0 bases and J gave up 2 bases; unmatched junction bases: 6. The CDR3 has 17 residues. The germline gives CDR1 GTSNPN, CDR2 SVGIG (reference sequence). The CDR3 DNA follows: TGTGCCTGGAGTGTACGAAGGACTAGCGGGGACACAGATACGCAGTATTTT. This translates into CAWSVRRTSGDTDTQYF.

The gene calls are TRBV9 and TRBJ2-1; 10 nucleotides match TRBD2. The germline V gene encodes CDR1 SGDLS and CDR2 YYNGEE. Trimming took 3 bases from V and 2 from J; bases not matched to a gene: 11. The CDR3 consists of 18 residues. CDR3 DNA sequence: TGTGCCAGCAGCGCGGGCCTCCCGGGACTAGCGCCCTACAATGAGCAGTTCTTC. This codes for CASSAGLPGLAPYNEQFF.